The source of this T cell receptor (beta chain) is a study of OX40 agonist ivuxolimab in advanced cancers. Looked up from germline, CDR1 is SEHNR and CDR2 is FQNEAQ (reference sequence). The CDR3 extends over 13 amino acids. J lost 13 bases, V lost 1 base, and 6 bases had no gene match. Clones were sequenced by immunoSEQ multiplex PCR, and TCRdb holds only the in-frame ones, with some missing. The sample shows some 76,000 clones, about 93% of them seen only once. This clonotype was obtained from an adult with an advanced solid tumor such as melanoma, head and neck, liver or kidney cancer. Sample: CD4+ or CD8+ T cells sorted from blood, taken in a trial of the OX40 agonist ivuxolimab. The chain is built from TRBV7-9 and TRBJ2-1; 8 bases line up with TRBD2. For the CDR3, the DNA is TGTGCCAGCAGCTTAGAAGGCGGGGGGCGACAGTTCTTC. Protein: CASSLEGGGRQFF.